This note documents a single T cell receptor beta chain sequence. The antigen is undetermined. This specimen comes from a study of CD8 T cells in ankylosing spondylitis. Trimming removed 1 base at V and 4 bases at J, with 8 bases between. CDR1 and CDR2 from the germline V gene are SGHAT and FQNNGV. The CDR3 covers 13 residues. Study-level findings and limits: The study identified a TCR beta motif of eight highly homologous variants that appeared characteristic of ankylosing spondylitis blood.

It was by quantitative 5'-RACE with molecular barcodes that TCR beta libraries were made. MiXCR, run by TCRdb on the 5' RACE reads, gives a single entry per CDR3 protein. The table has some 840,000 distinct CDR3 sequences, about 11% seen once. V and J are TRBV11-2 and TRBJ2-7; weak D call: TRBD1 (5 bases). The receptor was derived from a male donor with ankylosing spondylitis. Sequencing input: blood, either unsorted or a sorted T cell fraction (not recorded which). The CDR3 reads CASSLGQWYEQYF. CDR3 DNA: TGTGCCAGCAGCTTAGGACAGTGGTACGAGCAGTACTTC.